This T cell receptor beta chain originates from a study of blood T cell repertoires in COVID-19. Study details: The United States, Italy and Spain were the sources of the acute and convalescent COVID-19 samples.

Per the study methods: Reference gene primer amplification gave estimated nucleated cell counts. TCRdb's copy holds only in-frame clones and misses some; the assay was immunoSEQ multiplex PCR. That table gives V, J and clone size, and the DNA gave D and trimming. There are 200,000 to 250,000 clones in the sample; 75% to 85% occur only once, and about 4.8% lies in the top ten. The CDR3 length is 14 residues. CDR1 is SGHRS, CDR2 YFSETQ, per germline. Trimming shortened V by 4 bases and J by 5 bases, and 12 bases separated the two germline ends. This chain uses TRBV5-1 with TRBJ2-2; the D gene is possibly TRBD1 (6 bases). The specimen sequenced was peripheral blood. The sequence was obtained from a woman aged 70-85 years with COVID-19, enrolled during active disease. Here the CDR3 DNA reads TGCGCCAGCAGCAGCCTACAGGGAACCGGGGAGCTGTTTTTT. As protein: CASSSLQGTGELFF.